The 19 T cell receptor beta chains listed next were all sequenced from one sample in a study of blood T cell repertoires in COVID-19 (dated by TCRdb to about 2020). Library preparation employed the immunoSEQ multiplex PCR assay. TCRdb provides this immuneACCESS table in a form limited to in-frame rearrangements. Some clones are lacking; in checked studies, under half of them reflect an unresolved V gene, and why the rest are absent is not known. This sample has some 190,000 clones in its table, and about 85% of those were observed once. 5.5% to 8% of the sample comes from the top ten. Source material: peripheral blood. The receptors originated from an elderly man with COVID-19, enrolled during active disease.

The chain joins TRBV18 to TRBJ1-4, with D perhaps matching TRBD1 (5 bases). The CDR3 is made up of 14 amino acids. V lost 2 bases and J 12 bases, leaving 16 bases between the germline ends. Germline-derived CDR1 and CDR2 are KGHSH and LQKENI. The DNA of the CDR3 is TGTGCCAGCTCACCATCAGGGATGTTCGCGGAACTGTTTTTT. It specifies CASSPSGMFAELFF.

This sequence joins TRBV10-3 and TRBJ2-7, with 8 positions matching TRBD1. Germline CDR1 reads ENHRY; CDR2 reads SYGVKD. The CDR3 extends over 14 amino acids. Germline trimming cut 7 bases from V and 1 base from J; bases unmatched to any gene: 6. The CDR3 DNA follows: TGTGCCATCAAGGGACAGGAACTTTCCTACGAGCAGTACTTC. This translates into CAIKGQELSYEQYF.

This chain links TRBV6-5 with TRBJ2-1; possibly TRBD1 for D (5 bases). The germline V and J ends were trimmed by 6 bases and 4 bases, with 13 bases remaining between them. The CDR3 sequence is 14 residues long. Germline CDR1 MNHEY, CDR2 SVGAGI. This CDR3 is CASSQGSGYNEQFF. The CDR3, as DNA: TGTGCCAGCAGCCAGGGTAGTGGGTACAATGAGCAGTTCTTC.

The chain employs TRBV18 and TRBJ1-5, with D perhaps matching TRBD1 (5 bases). CDR1 KGHSH and CDR2 LQKENI come from the germline V gene. The V end was cut by 4 bases, the J end by 5 bases, with 9 bases between. CDR3 length: 13 amino acids. CDR3 amino acids: CASSQARDQPQHF. DNA of the CDR3: TGTGCCAGCTCACAGGCCAGGGATCAGCCCCAGCATTTT. The variable domain in full, with the rest retrieved from reference TRBV18 and TRBJ1-5, is NAGVMQNPRHLVRRRGQEARLRCSPMKGHSHVYWYRQLPEEGLKFMVYLQKENIIDESGMPKERFSAEFPKEGPSILRIQQVVRGDSAAYFCASSQARDQPQHFGDGTRLSIL.

This chain joins TRBV7-8 and TRBJ1-5; weak D call: TRBD1 (5 bases). Trimming removed 5 bases at V and 0 bases at J, with 8 bases between. The CDR3 has 14 amino acids. Germline V CDR1 and CDR2: SGHVS, FQNEAQ. The CDR3 coding sequence is TGTGCCAGCAGCGGACATTATAGCAATCAGCCCCAGCATTTT. Residues: CASSGHYSNQPQHF.

V usage is TRBV7-2 and J usage is TRBJ1-3; D is ambiguous. There are 15 residues in the CDR3. Germline CDR1 SGHTA, CDR2 FQGNSA. Trimming removed 2 bases at V and 0 bases at J, with 8 bases between. The CDR3 nucleotides read TGTGCCAGCAGCTTAAGCGGGCACTCTGGAAACACCATATATTTT. It translates to CASSLSGHSGNTIYF.

The genes are TRBV10-3 and TRBJ1-6, with D unresolved. The CDR3 is 14 residues long. Trimming shortened V by 6 bases and J by 4 bases, and 10 bases separated the two germline ends. Germline V gene sequence: CDR1 ENHRY, CDR2 SYGVKD. This CDR3 reads CAIRTTGYNSPLHF. The CDR3 bases are TGTGCCATCAGGACCACGGGGTATAATTCACCCCTCCACTTT.

The genes are TRBV5-5 and TRBJ2-3; 12 positions agree with TRBD2. The V gene's germline CDR1 is SGHKS and CDR2 YYEKEE (reference sequence). Losses at the gene ends were 3 bases for V and 0 bases for J; bases not matched to a gene: 2. The CDR3 has 16 amino acids. This CDR3 reads CASSSLAGGSTDTQYF. In DNA form, the CDR3 reads TGTGCCAGCAGCTCACTAGCGGGGGGTAGCACAGATACGCAGTATTTT.

By sample share, this clone is medium-sized. J is TRBJ1-5 and V is TRBV5-4, with no clear D. The CDR3 covers 15 residues. V lost 0 bases and J 7 bases, leaving 14 bases between the germline ends. Germline V gene lookup returns CDR1 SGHNT and CDR2 YYREEE (reference sequence). CDR3 coding DNA: TGTGCCAGCAGCTTGGGGGCGGGCCCGGGCCAGCCCCAGCATTTT. Translation gives CASSLGAGPGQPQHF.

This clone was seen a handful of times. The chain links TRBV7-3 to TRBJ2-4; D is perhaps TRBD1 (6 bases). Trimming took off 5 bases at V and 3 bases at J, with 20 bases between the two ends. Germline CDR1 SGHTA, CDR2 FQGTGA. This CDR3 region has 17 residues. The CDR3 loop is CASSPGLTGVGKNIQYF. In DNA form, the CDR3 reads TGTGCCAGCAGCCCCGGTCTGACAGGAGTTGGCAAAAACATTCAGTACTTC.

The V call is TRBV9, the J call TRBJ2-7, with D possibly being TRBD1 (5 bases). V shed 1 base and J shed 6 bases, with 11 bases lying between them. CDR3 length: 13 residues. Germline CDR1 and CDR2: SGDLS and YYNGEE. The CDR3 spells CASSVLSRGEQYF. In DNA, the CDR3 is TGTGCCAGCAGCGTACTTAGTAGGGGCGAGCAGTACTTC.

The chain uses TRBV5-1 and TRBJ1-2, with TRBD1 matching over 9 bases. Germline V gives CDR1 SGHRS, CDR2 YFSETQ. This CDR3 comprises 13 residues. Trimming cost V 3 bases and J 6 bases; bases outside gene matches: 3. The CDR3 is CASSSTGGDGYTF. For the CDR3, the DNA is TGCGCCAGCAGCTCAACAGGGGGCGATGGCTACACCTTC.

The genes are TRBV6-5 and TRBJ2-2; 10 nucleotides align to TRBD1. Germline CDR1 and CDR2: MNHEY and SVGAGI. The CDR3 sequence is 13 residues long. V shed 10 bases and J 5 bases; nucleotides not matched to a gene: 4. The CDR3 sequence: CATRTGGTGELFF. DNA of the CDR3: TGTGCCACCAGGACAGGGGGGACCGGGGAGCTGTTTTTT.

This clone has more than one count but fewer than ten. The V and J genes are TRBV19 and TRBJ1-2; D gene unclear. CDR3 length equals 15 residues. V gave up 3 bases and J gave up 5 bases, with 16 bases separating them. Germline V CDR1 and CDR2: LNHDA, SQIVND (reference sequence). This CDR3 is CASSIKPGAGYGYTF. CDR3 sequence (DNA): TGTGCCAGTAGTATCAAGCCAGGCGCGGGATATGGCTACACCTTC. Filled out from reference TRBV19 and TRBJ1-2, the complete variable domain reads DGGITQSPKYLFRKEGQNVTLSCEQNLNHDAMYWYRQDPGQGLRLIYYSQIVNDFQKGDIAEGYSVSREKKESFPLTVTSAQKNPTAFYLCASSIKPGAGYGYTFGSGTRLTVV.

This chain connects TRBV29-1 to TRBJ1-4; TRBD1 is a possible D gene (5 bases). CDR3 length equals 13 residues. V was cut by 4 bases and J by 3 bases, with 9 bases left in between. CDR1 is SQVTM and CDR2 is ANQGSEA in the germline V gene. CDR3 bases: TGCAGCGTTGCAGGGCAGGCTAATGAAAAACTGTTTTTT. It yields the protein CSVAGQANEKLFF.

Details on this clone: In the same sample, other DNA sequences code for this CDR3. The chain employs TRBV6-5 and TRBJ2-7, with a weak D call TRBD1 (5 bases). V shed 0 bases and J shed 3 bases, with 6 bases lying between them. CDR1 is MNHEY and CDR2 is SVGAGI in the germline V gene. The CDR3 totals 13 residues. CDR3 amino acids: CASSYSQGYEQYF. The CDR3 nucleotides are TGTGCCAGCAGTTACTCCCAGGGCTACGAGCAGTACTTC.

The rearrangement joins TRBV7-2 to TRBJ1-6; D ambiguous. Germline CDR1 and CDR2: SGHTA and FQGNSA. The CDR3 extends over 13 amino acids. V was shortened by 6 bases and J by 7 bases, with 10 bases between the two germline ends. The chain's CDR3 is CASRRGVNSPLHF. The CDR3 bases are TGTGCCAGCAGGCGGGGTGTAAATTCACCCCTCCACTTT.

The chain carries TRBV18 and TRBJ2-7; D is possibly TRBD1 (5 bases). The germline V and J ends were trimmed by 4 bases and 5 bases, with 12 bases remaining between them. CDR1 KGHSH and CDR2 LQKENI come from the germline V gene. The CDR3 length is 13 residues. CDR3 protein: CASSLQGGNEQYF. CDR3 nucleotide sequence: TGTGCCAGCTCACTTCAGGGTGGGAACGAGCAGTACTTC.

CDR3 bases: TGTGCCAGTAGCCCAACGACAGGGGGCTTTACCGGGGAGCTGTTTTTT. This encodes CASSPTTGGFTGELFF. The genes are TRBV19 and TRBJ2-2; TRBD1 agrees at 10 bases. Trimming took 6 bases from V and 5 from J; bases not matched to a gene: 9. Germline V CDR1 and CDR2: LNHDA, SQIVND (reference sequence). The CDR3 runs to 16 residues.